One and the same sample provided the 9 T cell receptor beta chains below, sequenced in a study of T cells in Graves' hyperthyroidism and ophthalmopathy. Using RNA transcripts as the source, TCR beta CDR3 regions were amplified. With the HTBI primer set, the TCR CDR3 went through a first round of RT-PCR. From the multiplex PCR reads, TCRdb called clonotypes with MiXCR, one entry per CDR3 protein. The table has hundreds of thousands of distinct CDR3 sequences, 35% to 45% seen once. The sample taken for sequencing was blood. The receptor source for this set is a man aged 18 to 30 with Graves' hyperthyroidism.

A note on this clonotype: The germline gene is not matched at one end of the junction; a read error may be the cause. This chain joins TRBV7-2 and TRBJ2-7, with a possible D match to TRBD1 (6 bases). CDR1 is SGHTA, CDR2 FQGNSA, per germline. The CDR3 covers 14 residues. CDR3 nucleotides: TGCGCCAGCAGCCAACCCCCCCAGGGGCCCGAGCAGTACTTC. This sequence encodes CASSQPPQGPEQYF.

The rearrangement links TRBV20-1 to TRBJ1-2; TRBD1 is a possible D gene (6 bases). This CDR3 region has 17 residues. Trimming shortened V by 0 bases and J by 1 base, and 18 bases separated the two germline ends. The germline V gene has CDR1 DFQATT and CDR2 SNEGSKA (reference sequence). In DNA, the CDR3 is TGCAGTGCTAGAGATCCCAGGGGTCAGCCCCTTAACTATGGCTACACCTTC. Translated: CSARDPRGQPLNYGYTF.

The chain has TRBV12-3 or TRBV12-4 and TRBJ2-5, with TRBD2 identical over 8 bases. The CDR3 extends over 13 amino acids. With 11 bases clipped from V and 4 bases from J, the junction kept 9 bases outside the gene matches. CDR3 region: CAGPGRGGETQYF. In nucleotides, the CDR3 is TGTGCCGGTCCGGGCCGGGGGGGAGAGACCCAGTACTTC.

Worth noting for this clonotype: One junction end disagrees with the germline gene, perhaps due to a read error. The rearrangement links TRBV12-3 or TRBV12-4 to TRBJ1-5, with TRBD1 as a possible D gene (6 bases). The CDR3 runs 15 residues. In DNA, the CDR3 is TGTGTCAGCAGGTCCACAGGAGGGGGAATACAGCCCCAGCATTTT. Protein: CVSRSTGGGIQPQHF.

This chain connects TRBV5-1 to TRBJ1-2, with 12 bases fitting TRBD1. The CDR3 loop spans 15 amino acids. Germline V gives CDR1 SGHRS, CDR2 YFSETQ. The V gene end was trimmed by 4 bases and the J gene end by 4 bases; junction bases not matched to a gene: 5. Here the CDR3 reads CASSLGTGGAYGYTF. CDR3 sequence (DNA): TGCGCCAGCAGCCTAGGGACAGGGGGCGCCTATGGCTACACCTTC.

This clonotype was recorded at least ten times. The chain links TRBV29-1 to TRBJ1-1; D possibly corresponds to TRBD1 (6 bases). The germline V and J ends were trimmed by 3 bases and 6 bases, with 14 bases remaining between them. The CDR3 totals 13 residues. Germline V gives CDR1 SQVTM, CDR2 ANQGSEA. For the CDR3, the DNA is TGCAGCGTTGAGGGGGGGACATACGCTGAAGCTTTCTTT. The encoded protein is CSVEGGTYAEAFF.

This clonotype was recorded at least ten times. Compared with germline, one end of the junction differs, possibly owing to a read error. The chain is built from TRBV7-7 and TRBJ2-5, with 8 positions matching TRBD2. The CDR3 runs to 14 residues. Germline CDR1 reads SSHAT; CDR2 reads FNYEAQ (reference sequence). CDR3 DNA sequence: TGTGCTAGCAGCTTACTAGCGGATCTAGAGACCCAGTACTTC. It encodes CASSLLADLETQYF.

In its sample, this clonotype was seen many times. One junction end does not reproduce the germline sequence, and a read error may be involved. V and J are TRBV7-7 and TRBJ2-5; 9 bases map to TRBD1. The CDR3 extends over 16 amino acids. From germline, CDR1 is SSHAT and CDR2 FNYEAQ (reference sequence). CDR3 loop: CASSSGARQGGETQYF. For the CDR3, the DNA is TGTGCTAGCAGCTCGGGCGCGAGACAGGGGGGAGAGACCCAGTACTTC.

The sample holds a few counts of this clonotype. One base away lies a much larger clone, so this may be a sequencing read error. The chain uses TRBV7-9 and TRBJ1-3; D gene unclear. Looked up from germline, CDR1 is SEHNR and CDR2 is FQNEAQ (reference sequence). This CDR3 has 13 amino acids. The CDR3 bases are TGTGCCGGCAGCGCCAACTCTGGAAACACCATATATTTT. It yields the protein CAGSANSGNTIYF.